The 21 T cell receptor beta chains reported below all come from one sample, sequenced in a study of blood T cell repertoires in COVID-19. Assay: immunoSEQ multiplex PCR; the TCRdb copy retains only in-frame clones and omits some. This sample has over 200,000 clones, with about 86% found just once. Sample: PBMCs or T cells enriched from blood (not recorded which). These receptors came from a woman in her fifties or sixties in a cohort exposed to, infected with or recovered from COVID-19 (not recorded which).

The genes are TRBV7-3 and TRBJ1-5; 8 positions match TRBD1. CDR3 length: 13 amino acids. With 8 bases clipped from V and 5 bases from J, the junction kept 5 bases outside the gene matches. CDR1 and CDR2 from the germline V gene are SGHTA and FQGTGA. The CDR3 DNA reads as TGTGCCAGCGCAGCGGACAGGGATCAGCCCCAGCATTTT. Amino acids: CASAADRDQPQHF.

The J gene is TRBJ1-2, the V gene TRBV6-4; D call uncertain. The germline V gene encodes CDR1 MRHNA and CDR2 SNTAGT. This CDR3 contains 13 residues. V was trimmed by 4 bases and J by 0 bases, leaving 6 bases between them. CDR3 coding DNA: TGTGCCAGCAGTGCAGAACCTAACTATGGCTACACCTTC. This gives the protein CASSAEPNYGYTF.

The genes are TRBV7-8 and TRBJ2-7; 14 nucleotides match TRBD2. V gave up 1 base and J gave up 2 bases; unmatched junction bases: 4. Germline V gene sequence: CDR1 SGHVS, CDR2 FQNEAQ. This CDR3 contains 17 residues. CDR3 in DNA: TGTGCCAGCAGCTTAGGGGGACTAGCGGGGGCCGCCTACGAGCAGTACTTC. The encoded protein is CASSLGGLAGAAYEQYF. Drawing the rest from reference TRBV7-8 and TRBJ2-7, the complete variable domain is GAGVSQSPRYKVAKRGQDVALRCDPISGHVSLFWYQQALGQGPEFLTYFQNEAQLDKSGLPSDRFFAERPEGSVSTLKIQRTQQEDSAVYLCASSLGGLAGAAYEQYFGPGTRLTVT.

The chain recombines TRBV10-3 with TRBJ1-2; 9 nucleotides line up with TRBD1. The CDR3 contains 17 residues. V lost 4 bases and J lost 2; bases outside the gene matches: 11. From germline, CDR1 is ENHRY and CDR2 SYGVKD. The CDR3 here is CAISGRTGETSNYGYTF. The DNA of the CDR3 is TGTGCCATCAGTGGGAGGACAGGGGAGACATCAAACTATGGCTACACCTTC.

CDR3 DNA: TGTGCCTGTACTCAGGGACAGCAGGGTCAGCCCCAGCATTTT. Translated, it gives CACTQGQQGQPQHF. V and J are TRBV30 and TRBJ1-5; 7 positions agree with TRBD1. V shed 6 bases and J 6 bases; nucleotides not matched to a gene: 11. Germline V CDR1 and CDR2: GTSNPN, SVGIG (reference sequence). The CDR3 spans 14 residues. Supplemented by reference TRBV30 and TRBJ1-5, the full variable domain reads SQTIHQWPATLVQPVGSPLSLECTVEGTSNPNLYWYRQAAGRGLQLLFYSVGIGQISSEVPQNLSASRPQDRQFILSSKKLLLSDSGFYLCACTQGQQGQPQHFGDGTRLSIL.

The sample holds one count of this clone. The CDR3 DNA is TGTGCCAGCAGTTACAACAGGGAAGGACAGCCCCAGCATTTT. Protein product: CASSYNREGQPQHF. The genes are TRBV6-5 and TRBJ1-5; maybe TRBD1 (6 bases). Trimming cost V 2 bases and J 7 bases, with 12 bases left between them. Germline CDR1 is MNHEY and CDR2 is SVGAGI. CDR3 length: 14 residues.

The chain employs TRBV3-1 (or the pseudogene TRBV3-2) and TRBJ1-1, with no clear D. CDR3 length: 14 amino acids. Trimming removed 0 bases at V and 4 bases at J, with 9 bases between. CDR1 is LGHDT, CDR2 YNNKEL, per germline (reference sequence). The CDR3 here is CASSQDHASTEAFF. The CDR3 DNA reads TGTGCCAGCAGCCAAGACCATGCTAGCACTGAAGCTTTCTTT.

CDR3 region: CASSQDTGGVSTEAFF. DNA for the CDR3: TGCGCCAGCAGCCAGGATACAGGGGGCGTTAGCACTGAAGCTTTCTTT. The rearrangement uses TRBV4-1 and TRBJ1-1; 9 nucleotides match TRBD1. CDR3 size: 16 residues. Germline V gene sequence: CDR1 MGHRA, CDR2 YSYEKL. The V and J ends lost 3 bases and 4 bases, in that order; junction bases with no gene match: 9.

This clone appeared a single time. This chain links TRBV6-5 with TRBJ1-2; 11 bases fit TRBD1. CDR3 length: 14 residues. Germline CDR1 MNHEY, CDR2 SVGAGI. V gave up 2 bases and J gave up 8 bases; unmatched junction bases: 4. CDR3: CASSYGQGARGYTF. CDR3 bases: TGTGCCAGCAGTTACGGACAGGGGGCTCGGGGCTACACCTTC.

The CDR3 loop reads CAISESGTRNYGYTF. The CDR3 DNA reads as TGTGCCATCAGTGAGTCGGGGACAAGGAACTATGGCTACACCTTC. The J gene is TRBJ1-2, the V gene TRBV10-3; the D gene is possibly TRBD1 (6 bases). The CDR3 contains 15 residues. V was trimmed by 0 bases and J by 2 bases, leaving 10 bases between them. Germline values: CDR1 ENHRY, CDR2 SYGVKD.

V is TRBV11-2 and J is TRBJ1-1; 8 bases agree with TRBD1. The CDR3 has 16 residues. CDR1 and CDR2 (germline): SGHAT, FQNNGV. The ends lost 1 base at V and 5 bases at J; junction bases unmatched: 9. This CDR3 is CASSLAPGTGGTEAFF. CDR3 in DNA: TGTGCCAGCAGCTTAGCCCCCGGGACAGGAGGAACTGAAGCTTTCTTT.

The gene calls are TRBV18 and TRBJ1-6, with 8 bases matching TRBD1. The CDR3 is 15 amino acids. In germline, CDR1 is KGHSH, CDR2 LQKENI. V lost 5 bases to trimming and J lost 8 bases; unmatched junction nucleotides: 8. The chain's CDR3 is CASSFGTGEHSPLHF. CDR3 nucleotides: TGTGCCAGCTCATTCGGGACAGGAGAACATTCACCCCTCCACTTT.

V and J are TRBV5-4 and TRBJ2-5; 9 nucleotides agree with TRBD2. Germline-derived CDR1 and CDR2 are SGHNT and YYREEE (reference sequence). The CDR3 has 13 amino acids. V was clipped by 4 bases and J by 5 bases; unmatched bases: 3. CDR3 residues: CASSPAGGETQYF. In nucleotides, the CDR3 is TGTGCCAGCAGCCCGGCGGGGGGGGAGACCCAGTACTTC.

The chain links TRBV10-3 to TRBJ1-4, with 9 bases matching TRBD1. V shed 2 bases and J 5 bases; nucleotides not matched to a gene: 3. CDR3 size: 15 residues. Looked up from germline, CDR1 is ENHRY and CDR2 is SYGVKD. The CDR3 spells CAISEQTGGNEKLFF. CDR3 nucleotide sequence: TGTGCCATCAGTGAGCAGACAGGGGGGAATGAAAAACTGTTTTTT.

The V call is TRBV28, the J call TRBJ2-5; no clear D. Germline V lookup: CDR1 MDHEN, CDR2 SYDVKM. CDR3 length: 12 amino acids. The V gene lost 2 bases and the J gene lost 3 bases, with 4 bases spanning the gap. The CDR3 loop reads CASSLIKETQYF. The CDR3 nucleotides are TGTGCCAGCAGTTTAATAAAAGAGACCCAGTACTTC.

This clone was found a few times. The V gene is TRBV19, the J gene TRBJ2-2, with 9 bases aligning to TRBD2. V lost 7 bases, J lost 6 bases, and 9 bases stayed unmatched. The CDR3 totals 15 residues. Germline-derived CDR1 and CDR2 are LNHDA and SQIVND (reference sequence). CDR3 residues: CASTSGNNRAGELFF. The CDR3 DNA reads TGTGCCAGTACTAGCGGGAATAATCGCGCCGGGGAGCTGTTTTTT.

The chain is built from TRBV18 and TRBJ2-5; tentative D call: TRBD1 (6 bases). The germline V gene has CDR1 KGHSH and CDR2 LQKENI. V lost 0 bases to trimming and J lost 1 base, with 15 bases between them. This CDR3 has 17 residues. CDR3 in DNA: TGTGCCAGCTCACCACCGCGGGTCTACAGGGCCCAAGAGACCCAGTACTTC. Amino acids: CASSPPRVYRAQETQYF. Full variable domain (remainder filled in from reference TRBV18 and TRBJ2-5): NAGVMQNPRHLVRRRGQEARLRCSPMKGHSHVYWYRQLPEEGLKFMVYLQKENIIDESGMPKERFSAEFPKEGPSILRIQQVVRGDSAAYFCASSPPRVYRAQETQYFGPGTRLLVL.

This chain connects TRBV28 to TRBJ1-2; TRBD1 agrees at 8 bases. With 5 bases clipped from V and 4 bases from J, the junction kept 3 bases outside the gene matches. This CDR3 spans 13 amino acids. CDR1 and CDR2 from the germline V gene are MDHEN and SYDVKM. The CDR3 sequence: CASSQGTGYGYTF. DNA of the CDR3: TGTGCCAGCAGTCAGGGGACAGGCTATGGCTACACCTTC.

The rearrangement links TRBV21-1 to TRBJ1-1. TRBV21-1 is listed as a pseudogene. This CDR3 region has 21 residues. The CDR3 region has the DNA TGTGCCAGCGCCGAGGGTATCAATTTAGGAGCCCCCTTAGTCATGAACACTGAAGCTTTCTTT. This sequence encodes CASAEGINLGAPLVMNTEAFF.

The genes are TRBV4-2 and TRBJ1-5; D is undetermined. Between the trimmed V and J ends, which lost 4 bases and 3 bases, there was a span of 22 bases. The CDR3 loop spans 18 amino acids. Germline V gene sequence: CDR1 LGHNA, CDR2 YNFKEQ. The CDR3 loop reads CASSPYVEAGLTNQPQHF. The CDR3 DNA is TGTGCCAGCAGCCCTTACGTGGAGGCAGGTCTTACCAATCAGCCCCAGCATTTT.

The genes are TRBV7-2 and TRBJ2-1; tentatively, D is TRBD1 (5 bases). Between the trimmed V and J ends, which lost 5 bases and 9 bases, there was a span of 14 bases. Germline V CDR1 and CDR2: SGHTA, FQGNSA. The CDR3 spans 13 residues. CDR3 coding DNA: TGTGCCAGCAGCCACTACACAGGATTTGAGCAGTTCTTC. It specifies CASSHYTGFEQFF.